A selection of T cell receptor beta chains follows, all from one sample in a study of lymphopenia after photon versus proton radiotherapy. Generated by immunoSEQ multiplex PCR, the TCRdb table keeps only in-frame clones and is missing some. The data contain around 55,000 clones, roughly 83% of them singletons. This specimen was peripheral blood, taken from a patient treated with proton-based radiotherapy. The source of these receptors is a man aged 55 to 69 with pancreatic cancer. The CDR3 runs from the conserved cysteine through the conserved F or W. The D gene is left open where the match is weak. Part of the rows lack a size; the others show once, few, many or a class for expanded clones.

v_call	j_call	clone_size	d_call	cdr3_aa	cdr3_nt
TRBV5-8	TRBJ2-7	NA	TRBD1	CASSIRTGAYEQYF	TGTGCCAGCAGCATAAGGACAGGGGCCTACGAGCAGTACTTC
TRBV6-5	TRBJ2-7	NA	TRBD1	CASRTRQGSYEQYF	TGTGCCAGCAGAACAAGACAGGGGTCCTACGAGCAGTACTTC
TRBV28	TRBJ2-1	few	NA	CASSVITGNKFF	TGTGCCAGCAGTGTGATAACAGGGAATAAGTTCTTC
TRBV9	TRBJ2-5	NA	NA	CASSPRGHQETQYF	TGTGCCAGCAGCCCCCGTGGGCACCAAGAGACCCAGTACTTC
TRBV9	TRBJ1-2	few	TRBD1	CASSLNTGGVDGYTF	TGTGCCAGCAGCCTCAATACAGGGGGAGTTGACGGCTACACCTTC
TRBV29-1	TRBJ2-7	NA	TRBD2	CSVQIAGGFDEQYF	TGCAGCGTTCAGATAGCGGGAGGTTTCGACGAGCAGTACTTC
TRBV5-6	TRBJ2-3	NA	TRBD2	CASSPRTSGSSNTQYF	TGTGCCAGCAGCCCCCGGACTAGCGGGAGTTCAAATACGCAGTATTTT
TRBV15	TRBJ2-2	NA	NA	CATSRAYTGELFF	TGTGCCACCAGCAGAGCTTACACCGGGGAGCTGTTTTTT
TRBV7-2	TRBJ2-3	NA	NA	CASRAVGTDTQYF	TGTGCCAGCAGAGCTGTAGGCACAGATACGCAGTATTTT
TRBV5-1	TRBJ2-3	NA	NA	CASSLGVGRTSGLTDTQYF	TGCGCCAGCAGCTTGGGGGTCGGGAGAACGTCCGGGCTCACAGATACGCAGTATTTT
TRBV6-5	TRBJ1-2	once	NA	CASSSGEDYTF	TGTGCCAGCAGTTCTGGGGAGGACTACACCTTC
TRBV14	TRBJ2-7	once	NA	CASSQVLALGEQYF	TGTGCCAGCAGCCAGGTCCTAGCCCTGGGGGAGCAGTACTTC
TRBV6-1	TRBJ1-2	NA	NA	CASSGTGARGGYTF	TGTGCCAGCAGCGGAACGGGGGCCCGGGGCGGCTACACCTTC
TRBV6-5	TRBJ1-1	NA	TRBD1	CASSYITIKGQVRAFF	TGTGCCAGCAGTTATATCACCATAAAAGGACAGGTGAGAGCTTTCTTT
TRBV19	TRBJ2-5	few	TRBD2	CASSGGLAGETQYF	TGTGCCAGTAGTGGCGGACTAGCGGGAGAGACCCAGTACTTC
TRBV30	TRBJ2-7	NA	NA	CAWSAGTPSYEQYF	TGTGCCTGGAGTGCCGGGACGCCGTCCTACGAGCAGTACTTC
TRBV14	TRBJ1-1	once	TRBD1	CASSLRTGMNTEAFF	TGTGCCAGCAGCCTCCGGACAGGAATGAACACTGAAGCTTTCTTT
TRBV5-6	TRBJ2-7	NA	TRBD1	CASSLRVRDRGAYEQYF	TGTGCCAGCAGCTTGAGGGTTCGGGACAGGGGTGCCTACGAGCAGTACTTC
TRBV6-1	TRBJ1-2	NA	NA	CASSASVAANYGYTF	TGTGCCAGCAGTGCCAGCGTGGCTGCTAACTATGGCTACACCTTC
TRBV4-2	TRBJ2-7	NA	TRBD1	CASSQDTRQGPYEQYF	TGTGCCAGCAGCCAAGATACCAGACAGGGCCCCTACGAGCAGTACTTC
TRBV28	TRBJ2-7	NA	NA	CASSYSYEQYF	TGTGCCAGCAGTTACTCCTACGAGCAGTACTTC
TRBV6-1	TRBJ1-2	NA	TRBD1	CASRDLTGRYGYTF	TGTGCCAGCAGAGATCTGACAGGGCGGTATGGCTACACCTTC
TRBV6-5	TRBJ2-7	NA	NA	CASSYRGYEQYF	TGTGCCAGCAGTTACAGGGGTTACGAGCAGTACTTC
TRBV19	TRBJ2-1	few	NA	CASSIGEKTLGEQFF	TGTGCCAGTAGTATAGGGGAGAAGACCTTGGGGGAGCAGTTCTTC
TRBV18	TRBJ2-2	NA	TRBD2	CASSPTSGSVTGELFF	TGTGCCAGCTCCCCGACTAGCGGGAGTGTCACCGGGGAGCTGTTTTTT
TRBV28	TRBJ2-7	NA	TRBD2	CASRTSGIYEQYF	TGTGCCAGCAGGACTAGCGGGATTTACGAGCAGTACTTC
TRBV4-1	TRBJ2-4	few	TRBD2	CASSQVALAGGNIQYF	TGCGCCAGCAGCCAAGTAGCCCTAGCGGGAGGAAACATTCAGTACTTC
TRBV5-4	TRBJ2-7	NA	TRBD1	CASSFIGQGFYEQYF	TGTGCCAGCAGTTTCATAGGACAGGGCTTCTACGAGCAGTACTTC
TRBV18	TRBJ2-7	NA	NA	CASSPGLETYEQYF	TGTGCCAGCTCACCAGGGCTAGAGACCTACGAGCAGTACTTC
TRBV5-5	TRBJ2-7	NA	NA	CASSLGGYEQYF	TGTGCCAGCAGCTTGGGAGGGTACGAGCAGTACTTC
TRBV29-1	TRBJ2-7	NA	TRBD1	CSVNTGALAYEQYF	TGCAGCGTTAATACAGGGGCCCTCGCGTACGAGCAGTACTTC
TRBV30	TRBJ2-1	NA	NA	CAWSALAPYNEQFF	TGTGCCTGGAGTGCCCTGGCCCCTTACAATGAGCAGTTCTTC
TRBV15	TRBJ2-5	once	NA	CATSREEQETQYF	TGTGCCACCAGCAGAGAAGAACAAGAGACCCAGTACTTC
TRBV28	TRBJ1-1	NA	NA	CASRKQEYTEAFF	TGTGCCAGCAGGAAACAGGAGTACACTGAAGCTTTCTTT
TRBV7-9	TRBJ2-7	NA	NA	CASSFGRGVSYEQYF	TGTGCCAGCAGCTTCGGCAGGGGGGTTTCCTACGAGCAGTACTTC
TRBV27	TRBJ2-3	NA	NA	CASGIGRESGTDTQYF	TGTGCCAGCGGAATTGGTCGGGAGTCGGGCACAGATACGCAGTATTTT
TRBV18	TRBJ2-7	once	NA	CASSRPGDEQYF	TGTGCCAGCTCACGTCCGGGCGACGAGCAGTACTTC
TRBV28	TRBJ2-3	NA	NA	CASSVRGFDRSSTDTQYF	TGTGCCAGCAGCGTTAGGGGTTTCGACAGGTCTAGCACAGATACGCAGTATTTT
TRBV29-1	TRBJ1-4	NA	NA	CSAYTNEKLFF	TGCAGCGCTTATACTAATGAAAAACTGTTTTTT
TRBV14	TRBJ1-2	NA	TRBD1	CASSRMGTVYGYTF	TGTGCCAGCAGCCGAATGGGGACAGTCTATGGCTACACCTTC
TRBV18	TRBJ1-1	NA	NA	CASSRGQLNTEAFF	TGTGCCAGCTCACGCGGACAGTTGAACACTGAAGCTTTCTTT
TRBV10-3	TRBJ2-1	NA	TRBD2	CAISKGTSGDEQFF	TGTGCCATCAGCAAAGGGACTAGCGGCGATGAGCAGTTCTTC
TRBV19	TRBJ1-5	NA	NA	CASIGSSRSNQPQHF	TGTGCCAGTATCGGATCTTCGAGAAGCAATCAGCCCCAGCATTTT
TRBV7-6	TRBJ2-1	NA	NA	CASSSRRNEQFF	TGTGCCAGCAGCTCTCGGCGAAATGAGCAGTTCTTC
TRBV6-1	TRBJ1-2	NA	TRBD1	CASNAGGDGYTF	TGTGCCAGCAACGCAGGGGGCGACGGCTACACCTTC
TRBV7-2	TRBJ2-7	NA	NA	CASSPAPAPREQYF	TGTGCCAGCAGCCCCGCCCCGGCGCCCCGCGAGCAGTACTTC
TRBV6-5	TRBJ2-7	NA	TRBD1	CASSYSQTGAYLQYF	TGTGCCAGCAGTTATTCGCAGACAGGGGCCTATTTGCAGTACTTC
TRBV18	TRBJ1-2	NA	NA	CASSPALQEPAGYTF	TGTGCCAGCTCACCAGCGCTACAGGAGCCAGCCGGCTACACCTTC
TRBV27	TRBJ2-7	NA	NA	CASSLVGGEVYEQYF	TGTGCCAGCAGTCTCGTTGGGGGAGAGGTTTACGAGCAGTACTTC
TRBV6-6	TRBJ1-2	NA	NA	CAGYRSNYGYTF	TGTGCCGGCTATCGCTCTAACTATGGCTACACCTTC
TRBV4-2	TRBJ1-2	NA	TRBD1	CASSQPGTGTRYGYTF	TGTGCCAGCAGCCAGCCCGGGACAGGGACTCGCTATGGCTACACCTTC
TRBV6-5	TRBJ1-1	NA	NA	CASSLWDSGTEAFF	TGTGCCAGCAGTTTATGGGATTCGGGCACTGAAGCTTTCTTT
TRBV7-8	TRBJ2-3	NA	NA	CASSLEGRRDTQYF	TGTGCCAGCAGCTTAGAGGGGAGGCGAGATACGCAGTATTTT
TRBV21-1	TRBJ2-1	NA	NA	CASPTGTGTYNEQFF	TGTGCCAGCCCAACCGGGACAGGGACCTACAATGAGCAGTTCTTC